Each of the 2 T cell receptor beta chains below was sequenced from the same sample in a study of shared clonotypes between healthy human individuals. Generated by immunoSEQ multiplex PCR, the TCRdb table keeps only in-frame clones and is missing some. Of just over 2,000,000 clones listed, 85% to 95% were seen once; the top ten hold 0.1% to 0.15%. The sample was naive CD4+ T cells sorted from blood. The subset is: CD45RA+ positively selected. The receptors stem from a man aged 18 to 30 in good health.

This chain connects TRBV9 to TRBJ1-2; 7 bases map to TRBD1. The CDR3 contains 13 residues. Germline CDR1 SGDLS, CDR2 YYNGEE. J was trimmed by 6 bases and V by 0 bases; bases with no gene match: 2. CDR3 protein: CASSVGQGNGYTF. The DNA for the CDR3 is TGTGCCAGCAGCGTAGGACAGGGAAATGGCTACACCTTC.

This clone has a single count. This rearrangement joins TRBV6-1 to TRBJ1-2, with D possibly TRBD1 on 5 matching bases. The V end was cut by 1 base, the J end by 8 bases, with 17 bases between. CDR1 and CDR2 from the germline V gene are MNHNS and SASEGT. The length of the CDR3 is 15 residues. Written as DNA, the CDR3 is TGTGCCAGCAGTGAAGGCGCAGGGCGATTGGGGGGCTACACCTTC. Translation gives CASSEGAGRLGGYTF.